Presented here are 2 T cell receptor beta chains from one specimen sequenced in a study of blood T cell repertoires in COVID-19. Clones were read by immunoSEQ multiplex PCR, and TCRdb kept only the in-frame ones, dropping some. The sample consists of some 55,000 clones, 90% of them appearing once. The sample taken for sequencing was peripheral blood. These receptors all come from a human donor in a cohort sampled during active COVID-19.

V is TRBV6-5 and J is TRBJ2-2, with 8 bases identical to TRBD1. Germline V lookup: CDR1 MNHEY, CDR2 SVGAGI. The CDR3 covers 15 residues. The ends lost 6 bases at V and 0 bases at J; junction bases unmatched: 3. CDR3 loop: CASRDRGANTGELFF. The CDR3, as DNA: TGTGCCAGCAGAGACAGGGGCGCGAACACCGGGGAGCTGTTTTTT.

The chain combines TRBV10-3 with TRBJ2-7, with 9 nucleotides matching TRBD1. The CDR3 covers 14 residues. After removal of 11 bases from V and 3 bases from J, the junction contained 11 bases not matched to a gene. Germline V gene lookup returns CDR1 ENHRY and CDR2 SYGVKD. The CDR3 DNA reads TGTGCCTCCCAGGGGGGACAGGGTATCTACGAGCAGTACTTC. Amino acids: CASQGGQGIYEQYF.